These 31 T cell receptor beta chains were sequenced from one sample in a study of a mutant IDH1 vaccine in newly diagnosed glioma (dated by TCRdb to about 2021). The time point label, as the study defines it: week 23, last vaccination. Each vaccine dose was 300 ug of a 20-mer mutant IDH1 peptide in Montanide, given subcutaneously with topical imiquimod. Their recognized antigens are unknown. Libraries were constructed by the immunoSEQ multiplex PCR assay. The table comes from immuneACCESS by way of TCRdb, which keeps in-frame sequences with V and J called. Part of the clones is missing from these tables; in studies checked, under half for an unresolved V gene and the rest for unknown reasons. The sample records tens of thousands of clones, over 70% of which are singletons. The top ten hold about an eighth of the sample. Material: PBMCs, obtained from a glioma patient whose treatment included an IDH1 peptide vaccine. All receptors derive from a man aged 18 to 30 with glioma.

The chain couples TRBV5-6 to TRBJ1-2; D perhaps matches TRBD1 (5 bases). Trimming took off 4 bases at V and 7 bases at J, with 20 bases between the two ends. CDR1 is SGHDT and CDR2 is YYEEEE in the germline V gene. This CDR3 is built from 15 residues. CDR3 protein: CASSPTSGRGGGYTF. CDR3 nucleotide sequence: TGTGCCAGCAGCCCAACGTCGGGTCGGGGGGGTGGCTACACCTTC. Complete variable domain (other parts from reference TRBV5-6 and TRBJ1-2): DAGVTQSPTHLIKTRGQQVTLRCSPKSGHDTVSWYQQALGQGPQFIFQYYEEEERQRGNFPDRFSGHQFPNYSSELNVNALLLGDSALYLCASSPTSGRGGGYTFGSGTRLTVV.

The CDR3 DNA reads TGTGCCAGCAGCCCCCGGACTAGCGGGAGGACCCACGAGCAGTACTTC. This encodes CASSPRTSGRTHEQYF. The chain has TRBV7-6 and TRBJ2-7; 14 nucleotides line up with TRBD2. Germline lookup yields CDR1 SGHVS and CDR2 FNYEAQ. Trimming cost V 5 bases and J 5 bases; bases outside gene matches: 8. This CDR3 spans 16 amino acids.

This clone was recorded only once. The J gene is TRBJ2-5, the V gene TRBV7-2; D might be TRBD1 (6 bases). Trimming took 1 base from V and 5 from J, leaving 11 bases between them. The germline gives CDR1 SGHTA, CDR2 FQGNSA. CDR3 size: 14 residues. The DNA of the CDR3 is TGTGCCAGCAGCTTAGACAGGGTAGGCGAGACCCAGTACTTC. Encoded protein: CASSLDRVGETQYF.

Only a few counts were recorded for this clone. V gene TRBV6-6 combines with J gene TRBJ2-7; 7 bases are shared with TRBD1. The CDR3 loop spans 12 amino acids. V dropped 6 bases and J dropped 9; count of bases not matched to a gene: 8. From germline, CDR1 is MNHNY and CDR2 SVGAGI (reference sequence). This CDR3 is CASSADRAGQYF. CDR3 DNA: TGTGCCAGCAGCGCCGACAGGGCTGGGCAGTACTTC.

The CDR3 DNA follows: TGCGCCAGTTATGGGACAGTCGGCTACACCTTC. This gives the protein CASYGTVGYTF. The chain couples TRBV4-1 to TRBJ1-2, with 7 bases lining up with TRBD1. Per germline, CDR1 MGHRA and CDR2 YSYEKL. Trimming took 9 bases from V and 8 from J; bases not matched to a gene: 6. This CDR3 contains 11 residues.

This chain links TRBV7-3 with TRBJ1-5; 8 bases map to TRBD1. Germline CDR1 reads SGHTA; CDR2 reads FQGTGA. This CDR3 is 20 amino acids long. With V trimmed by 4 bases and J by 0 bases, 17 bases remained unmatched. Here the CDR3 reads CASSSPRGQGRRYSNQPQHF. The CDR3 DNA follows: TGTGCCAGCAGCTCCCCCCGAGGACAGGGTAGGAGGTATAGCAATCAGCCCCAGCATTTT.

In this sample, this clone turned up once. CDR3 in DNA: TGTGCCAGCAGTGCCGGGGCCAGGGGGTTCTATGGCTACACCTTC. Its translation: CASSAGARGFYGYTF. The gene calls are TRBV25-1 and TRBJ1-2, with 7 nucleotides matching TRBD1. The V gene's germline CDR1 is MGHDK and CDR2 SYGVNS. The CDR3 is 15 amino acids. The J segment lost 4 bases and the V segment lost 4 bases, leaving 9 bases of the junction unmatched.

V gene TRBV25-1 combines with J gene TRBJ1-4; TRBD1 matches 7 bases. Germline CDR1 is MGHDK and CDR2 is SYGVNS. The CDR3 covers 15 residues. Trimming at V came to 3 bases and at J to 6 bases, leaving 7 bases not matched to a gene. In DNA form, the CDR3 reads TGTGCCAGCAGTGACCCGGGACAGTTCCATGAAAAACTGTTTTTT. This encodes CASSDPGQFHEKLFF.

The chain is built from TRBV4-3 and TRBJ2-3, with TRBD2 matching 7 bases. V lost 2 bases and J lost 2; bases outside the gene matches: 10. Germline CDR1 LGHNA, CDR2 YSLEER. This CDR3 is built from 17 residues. The CDR3 coding sequence is TGCGCCAGCAGCCAAAGGCTTAGCGGGTATATCACAGATACGCAGTATTTT. Translating gives CASSQRLSGYITDTQYF.

DNA for the CDR3: TGTGCCAGCAGTCCCGAAACGCAGGGACACCAGCAGTACTTC. Its protein is CASSPETQGHQQYF. This chain uses TRBV7-9 with TRBJ2-7; D perhaps matches TRBD1 (6 bases). This CDR3 has 14 residues. V lost 6 bases to trimming and J lost 8 bases, with 20 bases between them. The V gene's germline CDR1 is SEHNR and CDR2 FQNEAQ (reference sequence).

This chain links TRBV6-6 with TRBJ1-5; D ambiguous. Between the trimmed V and J ends, which lost 7 bases and 0 bases, there was a span of 10 bases. CDR3 length: 14 residues. The germline CDR1 and CDR2 sequences are MNHNY and SVGAGI (reference sequence). The DNA of the CDR3 is TGTGCCAGCACCCCGTGGGATAGCAATCAGCCCCAGCATTTT. Translating gives CASTPWDSNQPQHF.

The V gene is TRBV6-5, the J gene TRBJ1-3; D gene unclear. This CDR3 has 15 amino acids. Germline CDR1 and CDR2: MNHEY and SVGAGI. Trimming removed 4 bases at V and 0 bases at J, with 10 bases between. In nucleotides, the CDR3 is TGTGCCAGCAGTTTTGGCCTGTCCTCTGGAAACACCATATATTTT. This translates into CASSFGLSSGNTIYF.

The chain couples TRBV7-8 to TRBJ2-7; a possible D gene is TRBD2 (5 bases). The CDR3 is made up of 13 amino acids. Germline loops: CDR1 SGHVS, CDR2 FQNEAQ. V was trimmed by 3 bases and J by 2 bases, leaving 8 bases between them. The CDR3 region has the DNA TGTGCCAGCAGCTTGGCCGGGACCTACGAGCAGTACTTC. This translates into CASSLAGTYEQYF.

Comments on this clone: One junction end does not reproduce the germline sequence, and a read error may be involved. The chain links TRBV6-6 to TRBJ1-1; TRBD1 agrees at 10 bases. Germline lookup yields CDR1 MNHNY and CDR2 SVGAGI (reference sequence). This CDR3 has 13 amino acids. The CDR3 here is CASMGQGNPEAFF. CDR3 DNA sequence: TGTGCCAGCATGGGACAGGGGAACCCTGAAGCTTTCTTT.

The rearrangement links TRBV18 to TRBJ2-5; D ambiguous. V was clipped by 5 bases and J by 2 bases, with 3 bases between them. This CDR3 comprises 11 residues. Germline CDR1 KGHSH, CDR2 LQKENI. The CDR3 sequence: CASSSQETQYF. Here the CDR3 DNA reads TGTGCCAGCTCATCGCAAGAGACCCAGTACTTC.

The V gene is TRBV30, the J gene TRBJ1-6, with a tentative D call TRBD1 (5 bases). Trimming pared 3 bases from V and 0 bases from J, leaving 15 bases between. The CDR3 runs 17 residues. Germline values: CDR1 GTSNPN, CDR2 SVGIG (reference sequence). The CDR3 DNA sequence: TGTGCCTGGAGCAGACAGAGAACCTTCTCCTATAATTCACCCCTCCACTTT. It encodes CAWSRQRTFSYNSPLHF.

The chain recombines TRBV29-1 with TRBJ2-1, with a possible D match to TRBD2 (5 bases). Between the trimmed V and J ends, which lost 7 bases and 10 bases, there was a span of 20 bases. Germline V gives CDR1 SQVTM, CDR2 ANQGSEA. The CDR3 contains 13 residues. CDR3 protein: CSADYDMSGEQFF. In DNA form, the CDR3 reads TGCAGCGCCGACTATGACATGTCCGGGGAGCAGTTCTTC.

The V gene is TRBV7-2, the J gene TRBJ1-4; D possibly corresponds to TRBD1 (5 bases). This CDR3 has 14 residues. Germline V gene sequence: CDR1 SGHTA, CDR2 FQGNSA. The V and J ends lost 4 bases and 7 bases respectively, with 13 bases between them. The CDR3 reads CASSWGLSFEKLFF. In nucleotides, the CDR3 is TGTGCCAGCAGCTGGGGACTCTCATTTGAAAAACTGTTTTTT.

V usage is TRBV30 and J usage is TRBJ2-7; D unresolved. The CDR3 covers 13 residues. The germline V gene encodes CDR1 GTSNPN and CDR2 SVGIG (reference sequence). V lost 3 bases, J lost 1 base, and 10 bases lay in between. CDR3 sequence reads: CAWRRAVSYEQYF. The CDR3 DNA sequence: TGTGCCTGGAGGCGAGCAGTGTCCTACGAGCAGTACTTC.

The chain carries TRBV7-9 and TRBJ2-5; a possible D gene is TRBD1 (6 bases). CDR1 is SEHNR and CDR2 is FQNEAQ in the germline V gene (reference sequence). The CDR3 runs 13 residues. Trimming removed 11 bases at V and 0 bases at J, with 13 bases between. The CDR3 reads CAGGTGNQETQYF. CDR3 DNA sequence: TGTGCCGGGGGCACAGGCAACCAAGAGACCCAGTACTTC. The full variable domain, in which reference TRBV7-9 and TRBJ2-5 provide the parts outside the CDR3, is DTGVSQNPRHKITKRGQNVTFRCDPISEHNRLYWYRQTLGQGPEFLTYFQNEAQLEKSRLLSDRFSAERPKGSFSTLEIQRTEQGDSAMYLCAGGTGNQETQYFGPGTRLLVL.

J is TRBJ1-1 and V is TRBV6-5; D call uncertain. Germline CDR1 MNHEY, CDR2 SVGAGI. This CDR3 contains 15 residues. The V end was cut by 3 bases, the J end by 3 bases, with 14 bases between. For the CDR3, the DNA is TGTGCCAGCAGTTATTTGACCAGGTTGTACACTGAAGCTTTCTTT. This sequence encodes CASSYLTRLYTEAFF.

This clone came up once. The rearrangement links TRBV9 to TRBJ2-3; 11 bases are a match to TRBD2. Germline V gene data show CDR1 as SGDLS and CDR2 as YYNGEE. The CDR3 extends over 17 amino acids. V shed 3 bases and J 5 bases; nucleotides not matched to a gene: 11. The CDR3 sequence is CASSAYSGRAGGDTQYF. CDR3 DNA: TGTGCCAGCAGCGCATATAGCGGGAGGGCCGGGGGAGATACGCAGTATTTT.

This chain joins TRBV5-6 and TRBJ1-1; TRBD1 aligns across 7 bases. From germline, CDR1 is SGHDT and CDR2 YYEEEE. V was pared by 0 bases and J by 3 bases, with 5 bases of the junction left unmatched. The CDR3 is 15 residues long. Here the CDR3 reads CASSLGQGLDTEAFF. The CDR3 region has the DNA TGTGCCAGCAGCTTGGGACAGGGCCTTGACACTGAAGCTTTCTTT.

This rearrangement joins TRBV25-1 to TRBJ1-1; D may be TRBD1 (5 bases). Germline V gene data show CDR1 as MGHDK and CDR2 as SYGVNS. V dropped 4 bases and J dropped 5 bases, with 8 bases sitting between them. The CDR3 has 12 amino acids. The CDR3 DNA is TGTGCCAGCAGTGTGTGGGGGACTGAAGCTTTCTTT. Translating gives CASSVWGTEAFF. Variable domain in full (rest from reference TRBV25-1 and TRBJ1-1): EADIYQTPRYLVIGTGKKITLECSQTMGHDKMYWYQQDPGMELHLIHYSYGVNSTEKGDLSSESTVSRIRTEHFPLTLESARPSHTSQYLCASSVWGTEAFFGQGTRLTVV.

The rearrangement joins TRBV4-1 to TRBJ1-5, with TRBD1 matching over 8 bases. The germline V gene encodes CDR1 MGHRA and CDR2 YSYEKL. J lost 4 bases, V lost 3 bases, and 17 bases had no gene match. This CDR3 has 19 residues. The CDR3 bases are TGCGCCAGCAGCCAGACCGGGGCAGGGGGCGTCCGAGCTAATCAGCCCCAGCATTTT. Its protein is CASSQTGAGGVRANQPQHF.

The chain combines TRBV28 with TRBJ1-5; TRBD1 matches at 10 bases. The germline V gene has CDR1 MDHEN and CDR2 SYDVKM. The CDR3 consists of 16 residues. Germline trimming cut 10 bases from V and 0 bases from J; bases unmatched to any gene: 9. The CDR3 nucleotides are TGTGCCATCCGCCGGGACAGGGGCCATAGCAATCAGCCCCAGCATTTT. Amino acids: CAIRRDRGHSNQPQHF. Supplemented by reference TRBV28 and TRBJ1-5, the full variable domain reads DVKVTQSSRYLVKRTGEKVFLECVQDMDHENMFWYRQDPGLGLRLIYFSYDVKMKEKGDIPEGYSVSREKKERFSLILESASTNQTSMYLCAIRRDRGHSNQPQHFGDGTRLSIL.

This clone was picked up a small number of times. The V and J genes are TRBV30 and TRBJ1-1, with no clear D. The CDR3 is 16 residues long. Germline V gene sequence: CDR1 GTSNPN, CDR2 SVGIG (reference sequence). The ends were cut back, 1 base at V and 0 bases at J, with 15 bases in the middle. The CDR3 spells CAWSALGYAVNTEAFF. The DNA for the CDR3 is TGTGCCTGGAGTGCCTTAGGTTATGCTGTGAACACTGAAGCTTTCTTT.

V usage is TRBV7-2 and J usage is TRBJ1-6; no clear D. Germline V lookup: CDR1 SGHTA, CDR2 FQGNSA. V shed 4 bases and J shed 6 bases, with 10 bases lying between them. The CDR3 is 14 residues long. CDR3 in DNA: TGTGCCAGCAGCTCGTCAGGCCTTAATTCACCCCTCCACTTT. Amino acids: CASSSSGLNSPLHF.

The rearrangement joins TRBV7-8 to TRBJ2-1, with TRBD2 identical over 8 bases. The CDR3 spans 19 residues. The V segment lost 2 bases and the J segment 4 bases; nucleotides outside the gene matches: 16. Per germline, CDR1 SGHVS and CDR2 FQNEAQ. The CDR3 reads CASSLNGGGRGALYNEQFF. The CDR3 nucleotides read TGTGCCAGCAGCTTAAACGGGGGAGGGCGGGGGGCTTTATACAATGAGCAGTTCTTC.

The CDR3 is CASLDRVGAFF. The CDR3 nucleotides are TGTGCCAGCCTCGACAGGGTCGGGGCTTTCTTT. V is TRBV2 and J is TRBJ1-1, with TRBD1 identical over 7 bases. The V gene end was trimmed by 8 bases and the J gene end by 11 bases; junction bases not matched to a gene: 8. Germline CDR1 is SNHLY and CDR2 is FYNNEI. CDR3 length: 11 residues.

The rearrangement uses TRBV6-5 and TRBJ2-7; 9 nucleotides match TRBD1. Trimming took 2 bases from V and 2 from J; bases not matched to a gene: 4. This CDR3 is 15 amino acids long. Germline V gene sequence: CDR1 MNHEY, CDR2 SVGAGI. The CDR3 loop is CASSYGDRATYEQYF. The CDR3 DNA sequence: TGTGCCAGCAGTTACGGGGACAGGGCCACCTACGAGCAGTACTTC.